This TCR beta chain is drawn from a study of PD-1 blockade in classical Hodgkin lymphoma. Study-level findings and limits: Complete responders showed a baseline diversity that resembled the diversity of newly diagnosed patients. Healthy donors reportedly exceeded newly diagnosed patients in baseline TCR diversity.

There was relapse after autologous stem cell transplantation in every patient, and there was variation in brentuximab vedotin exposure. Germline lookup yields CDR1 MNHEY and CDR2 SVGAGI. Trimming stripped 6 bases from V and 2 bases from J, with 13 bases between. There are 15 residues in the CDR3. This clone was seen a few times. What it binds is unknown. The assay was immunoSEQ multiplex PCR, and TCRdb's table has in-frame clones only and misses some. The repertoire holds about 28,000 clones, about four fifths seen once, with 30% to 45% in the top ten. Sequences were derived from peripheral blood mononuclear cells (PBMCs), sampled before the second cycle of nivolumab. This chain connects TRBV6-5 to TRBJ1-4; D is possibly TRBD1 (5 bases). The source of this sequence is a human donor with classical Hodgkin lymphoma. CDR3 amino acids: CASSPTRGTNEKLFF. Written as DNA, the CDR3 is TGTGCCAGCAGCCCCACGAGGGGCACTAATGAAAAACTGTTTTTT.